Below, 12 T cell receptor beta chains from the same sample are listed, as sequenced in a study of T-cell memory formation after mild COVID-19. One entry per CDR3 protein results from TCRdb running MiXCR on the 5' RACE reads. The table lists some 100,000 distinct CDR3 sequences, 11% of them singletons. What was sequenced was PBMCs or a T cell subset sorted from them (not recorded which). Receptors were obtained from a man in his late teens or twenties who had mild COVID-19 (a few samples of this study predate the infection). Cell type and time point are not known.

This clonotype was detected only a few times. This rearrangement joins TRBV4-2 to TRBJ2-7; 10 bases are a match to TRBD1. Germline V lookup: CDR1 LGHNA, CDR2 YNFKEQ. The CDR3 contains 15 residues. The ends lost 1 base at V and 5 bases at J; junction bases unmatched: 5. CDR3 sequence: CASSQAKGTGDEQYF. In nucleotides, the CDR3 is TGTGCCAGCAGCCAAGCCAAAGGGACAGGGGACGAGCAGTACTTC.

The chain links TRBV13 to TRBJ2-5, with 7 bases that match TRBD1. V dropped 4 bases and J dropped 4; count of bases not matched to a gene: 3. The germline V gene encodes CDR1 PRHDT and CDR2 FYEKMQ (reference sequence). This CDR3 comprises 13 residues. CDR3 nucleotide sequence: TGTGCCAGCAGCTCCTGGACAGGAGAGACCCAGTACTTC. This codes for CASSSWTGETQYF.

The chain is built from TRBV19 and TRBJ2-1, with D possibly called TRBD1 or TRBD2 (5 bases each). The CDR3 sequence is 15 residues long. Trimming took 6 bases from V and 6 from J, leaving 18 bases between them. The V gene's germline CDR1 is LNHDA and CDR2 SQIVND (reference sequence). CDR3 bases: TGTGCCAGTAGAGGGAGCGCGTCTGGGGGCAATGAGCAGTTCTTC. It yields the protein CASRGSASGGNEQFF.

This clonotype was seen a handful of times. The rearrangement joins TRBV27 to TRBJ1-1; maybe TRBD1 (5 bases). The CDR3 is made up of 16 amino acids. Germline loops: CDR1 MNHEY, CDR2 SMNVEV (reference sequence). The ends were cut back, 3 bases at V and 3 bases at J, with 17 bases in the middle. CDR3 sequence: CASSFIGARMDTEAFF. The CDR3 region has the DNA TGTGCCAGCAGTTTCATAGGGGCAAGGATGGACACTGAAGCTTTCTTT.

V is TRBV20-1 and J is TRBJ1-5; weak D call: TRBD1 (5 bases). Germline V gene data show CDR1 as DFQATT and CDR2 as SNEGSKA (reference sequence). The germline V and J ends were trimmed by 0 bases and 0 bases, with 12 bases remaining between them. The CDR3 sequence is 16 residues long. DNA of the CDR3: TGCAGTGCTAGAGAGGGGGGGGTGTATAGCAATCAGCCCCAGCATTTT. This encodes CSAREGGVYSNQPQHF.

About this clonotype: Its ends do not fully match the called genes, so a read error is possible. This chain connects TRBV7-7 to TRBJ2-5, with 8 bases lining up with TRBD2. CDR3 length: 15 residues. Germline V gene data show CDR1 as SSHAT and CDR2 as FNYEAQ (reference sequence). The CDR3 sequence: CASSLASGSQETQYF. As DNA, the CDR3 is TGTGCTAGCAGCTTAGCTAGCGGGTCACAAGAGACCCAGTACTTC.

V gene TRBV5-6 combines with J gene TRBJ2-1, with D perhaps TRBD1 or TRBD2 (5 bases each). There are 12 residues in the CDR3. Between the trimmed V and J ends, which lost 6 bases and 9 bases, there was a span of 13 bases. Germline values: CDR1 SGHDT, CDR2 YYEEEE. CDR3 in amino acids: CASTWGLGEQFF. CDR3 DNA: TGTGCCAGCACCTGGGGGTTAGGTGAGCAGTTCTTC. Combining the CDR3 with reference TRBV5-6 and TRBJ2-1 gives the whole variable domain DAGVTQSPTHLIKTRGQQVTLRCSPKSGHDTVSWYQQALGQGPQFIFQYYEEEERQRGNFPDRFSGHQFPNYSSELNVNALLLGDSALYLCASTWGLGEQFFGPGTRLTVL.

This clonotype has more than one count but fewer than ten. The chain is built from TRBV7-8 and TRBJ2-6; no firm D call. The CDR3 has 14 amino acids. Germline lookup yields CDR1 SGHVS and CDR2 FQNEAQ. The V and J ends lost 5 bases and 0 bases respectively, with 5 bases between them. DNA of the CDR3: TGTGCCAGCAGCCCCAACTCTGGGGCCAACGTCCTGACTTTC. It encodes CASSPNSGANVLTF.

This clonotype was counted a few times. The CDR3 is CASSTRQGDYGYTF. As DNA, the CDR3 is TGTGCCAGCAGCACCCGGCAGGGAGACTATGGCTACACCTTC. The chain combines TRBV5-5 with TRBJ1-2; perhaps TRBD1 as D (5 bases). The V end was cut by 4 bases, the J end by 3 bases, with 13 bases between. The CDR3 loop spans 14 amino acids. Germline lookup yields CDR1 SGHKS and CDR2 YYEKEE (reference sequence).

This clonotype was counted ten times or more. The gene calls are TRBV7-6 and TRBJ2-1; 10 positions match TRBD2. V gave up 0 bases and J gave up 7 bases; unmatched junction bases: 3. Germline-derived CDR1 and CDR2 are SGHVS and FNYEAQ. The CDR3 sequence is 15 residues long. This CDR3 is CASSLAVGLANEQFF. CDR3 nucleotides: TGTGCCAGCAGCTTAGCGGTGGGACTAGCGAATGAGCAGTTCTTC. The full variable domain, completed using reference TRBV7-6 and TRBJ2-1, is GAGVSQSPRYKVTKRGQDVALRCDPISGHVSLYWYRQALGQGPEFLTYFNYEAQQDKSGLPNDRFSAERPEGSISTLTIQRTEQRDSAMYRCASSLAVGLANEQFFGPGTRLTVL.

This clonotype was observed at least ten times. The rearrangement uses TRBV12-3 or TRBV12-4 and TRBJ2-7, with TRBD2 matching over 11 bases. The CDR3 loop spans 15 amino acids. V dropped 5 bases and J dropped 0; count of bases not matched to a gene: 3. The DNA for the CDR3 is TGTGCCAGCAGTGCCACTAGCGGGGGCTCCTACGAGCAGTACTTC. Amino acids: CASSATSGGSYEQYF.

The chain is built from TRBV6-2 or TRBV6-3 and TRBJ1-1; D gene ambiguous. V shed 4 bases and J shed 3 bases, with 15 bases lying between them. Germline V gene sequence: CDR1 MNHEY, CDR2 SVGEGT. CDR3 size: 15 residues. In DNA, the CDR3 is TGTGCCAGCAGTTCCGTATGGTGGGAGGACACTGAAGCTTTCTTT. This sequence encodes CASSSVWWEDTEAFF.